The clone carrying this TCR beta chain was seen more than once but under ten times. These data come from a study of regulatory T cells in long-lasting Graves disease. Trimming removed 0 bases from V and 6 bases from J; junction bases left unmatched: 15. The germline gives CDR1 SGDLS, CDR2 YYNGEE. The CDR3 sequence is 18 residues long. Arm-PCR with iRepertoire HTBI primers amplified the CDR3 regions for these TCR beta libraries. TCRdb re-called the multiplex PCR reads through MiXCR, storing one row per CDR3 protein. The table lists around 250,000 distinct CDR3 sequences, roughly 21% of them singletons. Noted time point: newly diagnosed GD, antithyroid drugs for less than 3 months. PBMCs provided the RNA from which the TCR library was made.

The chain recombines TRBV9 with TRBJ2-3; the match to TRBD2 covers 8 bases. This TCR came from a female donor with Graves disease. The input for sequencing was peripheral blood mononuclear cells (PBMCs), taken at new diagnosis, from a patient treated with antithyroid drugs. The DNA for the CDR3 is TGTGCCAGCAGCGTAGAGGGGGGGGGGACTAGGTTCATTGATACGCAGTATTTT. Translated: CASSVEGGGTRFIDTQYF.